These 30 T cell receptor beta chains were sequenced from one sample in a study of T cell responses to AZD1222 COVID-19 vaccine. Assay: immunoSEQ multiplex PCR; the TCRdb copy retains only in-frame clones and omits some. This table has approximately 70,000 clones, approximately 88% appearing once. Sequencing used peripheral blood, obtained 28 days after the second dose of the MenACWY control vaccine. The source is an adult who received the MenACWY meningococcal vaccine as a control.

This clone has just a few counts. V usage is TRBV7-9 and J usage is TRBJ2-7; D gene uncertain. Trimming cost V 4 bases and J 9 bases, with 13 bases left between them. The CDR3 consists of 12 residues. Germline values: CDR1 SEHNR, CDR2 FQNEAQ (reference sequence). The CDR3 is CASSSVEQVQYF. The DNA for the CDR3 is TGTGCCAGCAGCTCCGTCGAGCAGGTGCAGTACTTC.

This clone has only one observation. This sequence joins TRBV5-6 and TRBJ1-6; 9 positions match TRBD1. This CDR3 is 16 amino acids long. CDR1 SGHDT and CDR2 YYEEEE come from the germline V gene. Trimming took 4 bases from V and 0 from J; bases not matched to a gene: 2. The CDR3 coding sequence is TGTGCCAGCAGCAAGGACAGGGGCTCCTATAATTCACCCCTCCACTTT. Protein product: CASSKDRGSYNSPLHF.

CDR3 bases: TGTGCCAGCAGTTCCCCGGGAAACAAGGAATCACCCCTCCACTTT. Its translation is CASSSPGNKESPLHF. V usage is TRBV28 and J usage is TRBJ1-6; D not resolved. The V and J ends lost 4 bases and 10 bases respectively, with 17 bases between them. The CDR3 spans 15 residues. Looked up from germline, CDR1 is MDHEN and CDR2 is SYDVKM. Supplemented by reference TRBV28 and TRBJ1-6, the full variable domain reads DVKVTQSSRYLVKRTGEKVFLECVQDMDHENMFWYRQDPGLGLRLIYFSYDVKMKEKGDIPEGYSVSREKKERFSLILESASTNQTSMYLCASSSPGNKESPLHFGNGTRLTVT.

The rearrangement links TRBV7-9 to TRBJ2-5, with D perhaps assigned TRBD1 or TRBD2 (5 bases each). This CDR3 is built from 16 residues. V lost 1 base, J lost 2 bases, and 14 bases lay in between. Germline V gene data show CDR1 as SEHNR and CDR2 as FQNEAQ (reference sequence). The CDR3 bases are TGTGCCAGCAGCTTAGTAGGTGGGGGAGCTCAAGAGACCCAGTACTTC. It encodes CASSLVGGGAQETQYF.

The chain is built from TRBV5-1 and TRBJ2-5; TRBD2 is a possible D gene (7 bases). Trimming took 3 bases from V and 4 from J, leaving 22 bases between them. Germline V gives CDR1 SGHRS, CDR2 YFSETQ. CDR3 length: 17 residues. CDR3 bases: TGCGCCAGCAGCTCCCCCTTGGGAGGGGGGCTCGGAGAGACCCAGTACTTC. Protein sequence: CASSSPLGGGLGETQYF.

The rearrangement uses TRBV19 and TRBJ1-6; D uncertain. Germline CDR1 reads LNHDA; CDR2 reads SQIVND (reference sequence). The CDR3 spans 14 residues. V was pared by 3 bases and J by 10 bases, with 13 bases between. The CDR3, as DNA: TGTGCCAGTAGTATGCCCCCGCTCAACTCACCCCTCCACTTT. Its translation: CASSMPPLNSPLHF.

The rearrangement joins TRBV14 to TRBJ1-3, with D possibly matching TRBD1 (6 bases). The germline V gene encodes CDR1 SGHDN and CDR2 FVKESK. V lost 5 bases and J lost 2, with 13 bases in between. The CDR3 loop spans 15 amino acids. The CDR3 DNA is TGTGCCAGCAGCGCCAATGGGGGCCCTGGAAACACCATATATTTT. Protein: CASSANGGPGNTIYF.

The V gene is TRBV3-1 (or the pseudogene TRBV3-2), the J gene TRBJ1-1; possibly TRBD1 for D (5 bases). CDR1 is LGHDT, CDR2 YNNKEL, per germline (reference sequence). Trimming pared 1 base from V and 5 bases from J, leaving 17 bases between. The CDR3 sequence is 16 residues long. Here the CDR3 reads CASSQVWEARGTEAFF. The CDR3 DNA reads as TGTGCCAGCAGCCAAGTATGGGAGGCCCGGGGGACTGAAGCTTTCTTT.

This clone was counted only a few times. This rearrangement joins TRBV19 to TRBJ1-5; D is ambiguous. The CDR3 length is 16 residues. Trimming pared 0 bases from V and 6 bases from J, leaving 15 bases between. The germline V gene encodes CDR1 LNHDA and CDR2 SQIVND (reference sequence). CDR3 sequence (DNA): TGTGCCAGTAGTATAGACGGGTCCTCACCCAGTCAGCCCCAGCATTTT. Translating it yields CASSIDGSSPSQPQHF.

The rearrangement links TRBV7-6 to TRBJ2-1, with D tentatively TRBD2 (5 bases). Germline loops: CDR1 SGHVS, CDR2 FNYEAQ. V was shortened by 0 bases and J by 2 bases, with 20 bases between the two germline ends. The CDR3 totals 19 residues. The CDR3 sequence is CASSLAAVGESKTYNEQFF. CDR3 coding DNA: TGTGCCAGCAGCTTAGCGGCGGTTGGGGAGTCTAAAACCTACAATGAGCAGTTCTTC.

The rearrangement links TRBV7-2 to TRBJ1-6, with D hard to call. The CDR3 is 19 amino acids. CDR1 is SGHTA and CDR2 is FQGNSA in the germline V gene. V lost 1 base, J lost 4 bases, and 20 bases lay in between. The CDR3 protein is CASSLGGTTYAEYNSPLHF. The CDR3 bases are TGTGCCAGCAGCTTAGGAGGCACCACATACGCGGAATATAATTCACCCCTCCACTTT.

The rearrangement uses TRBV11-1 and TRBJ2-3; D is unclear. The CDR3 runs to 13 residues. Germline CDR1 and CDR2: SGHAT and FQDESV (reference sequence). The ends were cut back, 5 bases at V and 4 bases at J, with 10 bases in the middle. The CDR3 here is CASSRYSSDTQYF. In DNA form, the CDR3 reads TGTGCCAGCAGCCGATACTCATCAGATACGCAGTATTTT. The variable domain in full, with the rest retrieved from reference TRBV11-1 and TRBJ2-3, is EAEVAQSPRYKITEKSQAVAFWCDPISGHATLYWYRQILGQGPELLVQFQDESVVDDSQLPKDRFSAERLKGVDSTLKIQPAELGDSAMYLCASSRYSSDTQYFGPGTRLTVL.

The chain carries TRBV5-5 and TRBJ1-6; D is undetermined. The V gene lost 6 bases and the J gene lost 6 bases, with 16 bases spanning the gap. Germline CDR1 reads SGHKS; CDR2 reads YYEKEE (reference sequence). The CDR3 runs 15 residues. CDR3 coding DNA: TGTGCCAGCACCTCCTCGCCTCAAGGTAATTCACCCCTCCACTTT. Encoded protein: CASTSSPQGNSPLHF.

This sequence joins TRBV6-5 and TRBJ1-1, with TRBD1 matching over 9 bases. The CDR3 contains 14 residues. Germline-derived CDR1 and CDR2 are MNHEY and SVGAGI. V lost 6 bases and J lost 1; bases outside the gene matches: 3. The CDR3 region has the DNA TGTGCCAGCAGACAGGGGGCATGGAACACTGAAGCTTTCTTT. The encoded protein is CASRQGAWNTEAFF.

The chain is built from TRBV19 and TRBJ1-2; 7 positions agree with TRBD1. The CDR3 spans 12 residues. J lost 8 bases, V lost 10 bases, and 10 bases had no gene match. CDR1 and CDR2 from the germline V gene are LNHDA and SQIVND (reference sequence). This CDR3 is CATPTGNGGYTF. The DNA for the CDR3 is TGTGCCACCCCGACAGGGAACGGGGGCTACACCTTC.

The chain couples TRBV18 to TRBJ1-6; 10 nucleotides align to TRBD1. Germline lookup yields CDR1 KGHSH and CDR2 LQKENI. This CDR3 region has 17 residues. Trimming took 5 bases from V and 7 from J; bases not matched to a gene: 11. The DNA for the CDR3 is TGTGCCAGCTCAGCGGGCGACAGGGGGCAGAAGAATTCACCCCTCCACTTT. Encoded protein: CASSAGDRGQKNSPLHF. Looking up the rest from reference TRBV18 and TRBJ1-6 gives the full variable domain: NAGVMQNPRHLVRRRGQEARLRCSPMKGHSHVYWYRQLPEEGLKFMVYLQKENIIDESGMPKERFSAEFPKEGPSILRIQQVVRGDSAAYFCASSAGDRGQKNSPLHFGNGTRLTVT.

The V and J genes are TRBV2 and TRBJ2-5; no firm D call. The CDR3 sequence is 13 residues long. V lost 7 bases and J 5 bases, leaving 14 bases between the germline ends. CDR1 is SNHLY, CDR2 FYNNEI, per germline. CDR3 DNA: TGTGCCAGCACTGAGGAAGGGTACGAGACCCAGTACTTC. Its protein is CASTEEGYETQYF.

Only one count was recorded for this clone. The rearrangement joins TRBV4-2 to TRBJ2-1; 12 nucleotides agree with TRBD2. Germline V gives CDR1 LGHNA, CDR2 YNFKEQ. The CDR3 covers 16 residues. V trimming: 2 bases; J trimming: 7 bases; junction bases outside the gene matches: 6. This CDR3 is CASSQPTTSGGNEQFF. In nucleotides, the CDR3 is TGTGCCAGCAGCCAACCTACGACTAGCGGGGGTAATGAGCAGTTCTTC.

The chain is built from TRBV30 and TRBJ2-7; possibly TRBD1 for D (5 bases). Germline-derived CDR1 and CDR2 are GTSNPN and SVGIG (reference sequence). The germline V and J ends were trimmed by 0 bases and 9 bases, with 12 bases remaining between them. The CDR3 contains 12 residues. CDR3 coding DNA: TGTGCCTGGAGTGTAAGCTGGCAGGGGCAGTACTTC. Translated: CAWSVSWQGQYF.

V and J are TRBV19 and TRBJ1-2, with D perhaps matching TRBD1 (5 bases). In germline, CDR1 is LNHDA, CDR2 SQIVND (reference sequence). CDR3 length: 15 residues. V was cut by 0 bases and J by 4 bases, with 12 bases left in between. The CDR3 region is CASSIDFPGSYGYTF. The CDR3 DNA sequence: TGTGCCAGTAGTATAGATTTTCCAGGGTCCTATGGCTACACCTTC.

This clone was seen a handful of times. This chain links TRBV12-3 or TRBV12-4 with TRBJ1-5, with TRBD1 as a possible D gene (6 bases). Trimming took off 8 bases at V and 6 bases at J, with 14 bases between the two ends. This CDR3 comprises 13 residues. Written as DNA, the CDR3 is TGTGCCAGCGGGGGGCAGGGGCGTCAGCCCCAGCATTTT. It is translated as CASGGQGRQPQHF.

This chain joins TRBV7-8 and TRBJ1-1; 8 bases fit TRBD1. Germline V lookup: CDR1 SGHVS, CDR2 FQNEAQ. V lost 6 bases to trimming and J lost 1 base; unmatched junction nucleotides: 7. CDR3 length: 15 amino acids. DNA for the CDR3: TGTGCCAGCAGGAAACAGGGGGAAAGGAACACTGAAGCTTTCTTT. It is translated as CASRKQGERNTEAFF.

This chain joins TRBV2 and TRBJ2-5, with 7 bases fitting TRBD1. Germline V gene lookup returns CDR1 SNHLY and CDR2 FYNNEI. This CDR3 is built from 14 residues. The trim removed 9 bases at V and 5 bases at J, leaving 12 bases unmatched. As DNA, the CDR3 is TGTGCCAGTAACCGGGACAGCCTCGCGGAGACCCAGTACTTC. Its translation: CASNRDSLAETQYF.

The chain combines TRBV7-7 with TRBJ2-5; 11 bases line up with TRBD1. Germline values: CDR1 SSHAT, CDR2 FNYEAQ (reference sequence). Trimming at V came to 5 bases and at J to 4 bases, leaving 6 bases not matched to a gene. The CDR3 is 15 amino acids. For the CDR3, the DNA is TGTGCCAGCAGCCCCGGGACAGGGGGATCAGAGACCCAGTACTTC. Translation: CASSPGTGGSETQYF.

The chain is built from TRBV2 and TRBJ1-4, with D perhaps matching TRBD1 (6 bases). The ends were cut back, 8 bases at V and 6 bases at J, with 13 bases in the middle. CDR3 size: 13 residues. Per the germline V gene, CDR1 is SNHLY and CDR2 is FYNNEI. The CDR3 nucleotides are TGTGCCAGCCATCGGGGGGGGCATGAAAAACTGTTTTTT. The encoded protein is CASHRGGHEKLFF.

The rearrangement links TRBV30 to TRBJ2-6; 7 nucleotides line up with TRBD1. This CDR3 is built from 15 residues. CDR1 is GTSNPN and CDR2 is SVGIG in the germline V gene (reference sequence). Trimming removed 3 bases from V and 2 bases from J; junction bases left unmatched: 4. The CDR3 sequence: CAWRKDRTGANVLTF. The CDR3 DNA sequence: TGTGCCTGGAGGAAGGACAGGACTGGGGCCAACGTCCTGACTTTC.

The CDR3 DNA reads as TGTGCCAGCAGTTACTCGGAGGGAAGGGCTTTCTTT. It specifies CASSYSEGRAFF. This chain connects TRBV6-2 or TRBV6-3 to TRBJ1-1; D ambiguous. This CDR3 contains 12 residues. The V and J ends lost 0 bases and 11 bases respectively, with 10 bases between them. Germline V gene data show CDR1 as MNHEY and CDR2 as SVGEGT.

In this sample, this clone turned up once. The chain employs TRBV6-5 and TRBJ1-5; a possible D gene is TRBD1 (5 bases). The CDR3 runs 15 residues. V was trimmed by 5 bases and J by 2 bases, leaving 13 bases between them. CDR1 is MNHEY, CDR2 SVGAGI, per germline. The CDR3 coding sequence is TGTGCCAGCAGTCCCAGGGTTGCGGGCAATCAGCCCCAGCATTTT. Amino acids: CASSPRVAGNQPQHF.

This sequence joins TRBV7-2 and TRBJ1-2; the match to TRBD1 covers 7 bases. Germline assignment: CDR1 SGHTA and CDR2 FQGNSA. The CDR3 extends over 15 amino acids. The V segment lost 6 bases and the J segment 4 bases; nucleotides outside the gene matches: 11. CDR3 in amino acids: CASSLDLRDSYGYTF. The CDR3 nucleotides read TGTGCCAGCAGTCTAGACCTTCGGGACAGCTATGGCTACACCTTC. The whole variable domain, remainder taken from reference TRBV7-2 and TRBJ1-2, is GAGVSQSPSNKVTEKGKDVELRCDPISGHTALYWYRQSLGQGLEFLIYFQGNSAPDKSGLPSDRFSAERTGGSVSTLTIQRTQQEDSAVYLCASSLDLRDSYGYTFGSGTRLTVV.

For the CDR3, the DNA is TGTGCCAGTAGTATACTAGGGGACGTTGAGCAGTACTTC. This gives the protein CASSILGDVEQYF. The chain combines TRBV19 with TRBJ2-7, with D tentatively TRBD1 or TRBD2 (5 bases each). V was shortened by 2 bases and J by 7 bases, with 12 bases between the two germline ends. Germline CDR1 reads LNHDA; CDR2 reads SQIVND (reference sequence). This CDR3 is built from 13 residues.